A selection of T cell receptor beta chains follows, all from one sample in a study of T-cell reconstitution after alpha-beta-depleted transplantation in children. TCRdb re-called the PCR reads with MiXCR, one entry per CDR3 protein. Among 380,000 or so distinct CDR3 sequences, roughly 14% were seen once, and the ten largest hold around 4%. The sample in question was PBMCs, obtained from the stem cell graft. The source is a human donor who donated a stem cell graft to a child with Fanconi anemia. CDR3s include the opening cysteine and the closing phenylalanine or tryptophan.

TRBV12-3/TRBV12-4	CASTPSSGKQFF
TRBV7-9	CASSSLGLADEELFF
TRBV14	CASSHQPGNTEAFF
TRBV27	CASSPLLDRTTEAFF
TRBV5-1	CASSPRTTEAFF
TRBV18	CASSYPGTGHTGELFF
TRBV19	CASSSWTGTEAFF
TRBV12-3/TRBV12-4	CASSLGFAAGELFF
TRBV3-1	CASSQSPTGELFF
TRBV7-9	CASSLATGSNQPQHF